Listed below are T cell receptor beta chains from one sample, sequenced in a study of CD8 T cells in Susac syndrome. TCRdb redid the calling of the immunoSEQ multiplex PCR reads with MiXCR, one entry per CDR3 protein. The sample has approximately 190,000 distinct CDR3 sequences, approximately 96% seen once. The specimen was CD4+ T cells from PBMCs. The source is a human donor with Susac syndrome. Both conserved end residues are part of each CDR3. D genes are given only for firm matches. Clone size appears in some rows only: once, few, many, or a class for an expanded clone.

d_call j_call clone_size v_call cdr3_nt cdr3_aa
NA TRBJ2-3 NA TRBV20-1 TGCAGTGCTCCCGGGCCCCGAGGGAGAGATACGCAGTATTTT CSAPGPRGRDTQYF
TRBD1 TRBJ1-6 NA TRBV19 TGTGCCAGTAGACCCGGGACAGGGAGACGGAATTCACCCCTCCACTTT CASRPGTGRRNSPLHF
NA TRBJ1-4 NA TRBV7-9 TGTGCCAGCAGCTTAGGCGGGACTTTTAATGAAAAACTGTTTTTT CASSLGGTFNEKLFF
NA TRBJ2-5 NA TRBV9 TGTGCCAGCAGCGTAGAAAAGTGGGGAGAGACCCAGTACTTC CASSVEKWGETQYF
NA TRBJ1-2 NA TRBV30 TGTGCCTGGAGTGGACAGCCCTATGGCTACACCTTC CAWSGQPYGYTF
TRBD1 TRBJ2-7 NA TRBV3-1 TGTGCCAGCAGCCGAGGACAGGGCCACCTCGCAGACTTC CASSRGQGHLADF
NA TRBJ1-1 NA TRBV29-1 TGCAGCGTTGAATTGCAGGGCTACACTGAAGCTTTCTTT CSVELQGYTEAFF
NA TRBJ1-1 NA TRBV5-6 TGTGCCAGCAGCTTGACAGGCGTGATGAACACTGAAGCTTTCTTT CASSLTGVMNTEAFF
TRBD2 TRBJ2-1 NA TRBV30 TGTGCCTGGAGGAGACCTAGCGGGGGCGGTGAGCAGTTCTTC CAWRRPSGGGEQFF
TRBD1 TRBJ1-1 NA TRBV9 TGTGCCAGCAGCGTAGTCGGGCAGGGGGTTGAAGCTTTTTTT CASSVVGQGVEAFF
TRBD2 TRBJ2-3 NA TRBV12-3/TRBV12-4 TGTGCCAGCAGTTTCCCTCCAATGAGCGGGGGGGGCACCGGTACGCAGTATTTT CASSFPPMSGGGTGTQYF
NA TRBJ2-5 once TRBV10-3 TGTGCCATCAGTCCGGCCCCTGGAGAGACCCAGTACTTC CAISPAPGETQYF
NA TRBJ2-1 NA TRBV29-1 TGCAGCTCGAAGACAGGAGCAGACAATGAGCAGTTCTTC CSSKTGADNEQFF
NA TRBJ1-2 NA TRBV4-1 TGCGCCAGCAGCCCTGGCGGGGAGGTCAGATATGGCTACACCTTC CASSPGGEVRYGYTF
NA TRBJ2-7 NA TRBV7-2 TGTGCCAGCAGCTTAGGACAATCGGCCCGGTTTACCTACGAGCAGTACTTC CASSLGQSARFTYEQYF
TRBD1 TRBJ1-2 NA TRBV29-1 TGCAGCGTTGAGTCGGACAGGGGTTATGGCTACACCTTC CSVESDRGYGYTF
NA TRBJ2-7 NA TRBV20-1 TGCAGTGCTCCTGCGTCTCAGGGTATTAACTACGAGCAGTACTTC CSAPASQGINYEQYF
NA TRBJ1-2 once TRBV12-3/TRBV12-4 TGTGCCAGCGGAGGGAAGGGCAGGGGTAACTATGGCTACACCTTC CASGGKGRGNYGYTF
TRBD1 TRBJ2-2 NA TRBV23-1 TGCGCCAGCAGTCACGAACAGGGGGGGAACACCGGGGAGCTGTTTTTT CASSHEQGGNTGELFF
TRBD1 TRBJ1-4 NA TRBV19 TGTGCCAGTAGTGGGGGACAGGCCCATGAAAAACTGTTTTTT CASSGGQAHEKLFF
NA TRBJ1-5 once TRBV24-1 TGTGCCACCAGTGTCTCCAGAAATAGCAATCAGCCCCAGCATTTT CATSVSRNSNQPQHF
TRBD1 TRBJ1-1 NA TRBV5-1 TGCGCCAGCAGCAGGGGACAGGGGGGATACACTGAAGCTTTCTTT CASSRGQGGYTEAFF
TRBD1 TRBJ1-2 once TRBV7-9 TGTGCCAGCAGCTTAGCTACCGGGACAGGGAACGGCTACACCTTC CASSLATGTGNGYTF
NA TRBJ1-5 NA TRBV24-1 TGTGCCACATCCTCGACAAGCAATCAGCCCCAGCATTTT CATSSTSNQPQHF
NA TRBJ2-7 NA TRBV3-1 TGTGCCAGCAGCCAAGAGGGCGGAGGCTCCTACGAGCAGTACTTC CASSQEGGGSYEQYF
NA TRBJ2-1 NA TRBV7-3 TGTGCCAGCAGCCCGGGGGGCGGCTCCTACAATGAGCAGTTCTTC CASSPGGGSYNEQFF
TRBD1 TRBJ2-7 NA TRBV27 TGTGCCAGCAGTCGCGACAGGGCCGCCCACTACGAGCAGTACTTC CASSRDRAAHYEQYF
TRBD2 TRBJ2-3 NA TRBV18 TGTGCCAGCAATGGACTAGCGGGGGCAGATACGCAGTATTTT CASNGLAGADTQYF
TRBD1 TRBJ1-1 once TRBV12-3/TRBV12-4 TGTGCCAGCAGTCCGGGACAGGGGGTCAGGGCTTTCTTT CASSPGQGVRAFF
NA TRBJ1-2 NA TRBV5-4 TGTGCCAGCAGCTGGGGCCGAACTGAGGTGAATAGCTACACCTTC CASSWGRTEVNSYTF
NA TRBJ2-7 NA TRBV12-3/TRBV12-4 TGTGCCAGCAGCATGAGGGGGTACGAGCAGTACTTC CASSMRGYEQYF
NA TRBJ1-1 NA TRBV29-1 TGCAGCGTCCGGAGGGACGGGAACACTGAAGCTTTCTTT CSVRRDGNTEAFF
NA TRBJ2-2 NA TRBV27 TGTGCCAGCAGTCCACAGGTAGCGAGCACCGGGGAGCTGTTTTTT CASSPQVASTGELFF
NA TRBJ2-5 NA TRBV25-1 TGTGCCAGCAGTGATCGGACTCAAAAACGGGAGACCCAGTACTTC CASSDRTQKRETQYF
NA TRBJ1-3 once TRBV30 TGTGCCTGGGCGGTCTCTGGAAACACCATATATTTT CAWAVSGNTIYF
NA TRBJ2-2 once TRBV6-5 TGTGCCAGCAGTTACTCGAGTCCCGGGGAGCTGTTTTTT CASSYSSPGELFF
TRBD1 TRBJ2-1 once TRBV24-1 TGTGCCACCAGTGATTCAGGCGGGACAGGGCCCTACAATGAGCAGTTCTTC CATSDSGGTGPYNEQFF
NA TRBJ2-3 NA TRBV29-1 TGCAGCTCGGAAGCAGCGGTGAACACAGATACGCAGTATTTT CSSEAAVNTDTQYF
NA TRBJ2-1 NA TRBV3-1 TGTGCCAGCAGCCAAATGAATGAGCAGTTCTTC CASSQMNEQFF
NA TRBJ2-7 few TRBV15 TGTGCCACCAGCTCGTACAGGGAGCAGTACTTC CATSSYREQYF
NA TRBJ1-5 NA TRBV6-4 TGTGCCAGCACCCAGGAGCGGAGCAATCAGCCCCAGCATTTT CASTQERSNQPQHF
NA TRBJ2-5 NA TRBV3-1 TGTGCCAGCAGCCAAGCGGTCCACTCCCAAGAGACCCAGTACTTC CASSQAVHSQETQYF
TRBD2 TRBJ2-5 NA TRBV10-1 TGCGCCAGCAGTAGATCTAGCGGGGGACAAGAGACCCAGTACTTC CASSRSSGGQETQYF
NA TRBJ1-4 NA TRBV25-1 TGTGCCAGCGGTGGAACGGGCCTAAATGAAAAACTGTTTTTT CASGGTGLNEKLFF
NA TRBJ2-5 NA TRBV3-1 TGTGCCAGCAGAGGGCAGGGGTCCGGGACCCAGTACTTC CASRGQGSGTQYF
NA TRBJ2-5 NA TRBV15 TGTGCCACCAGCAGAGATGCGGGACAGCAAGAGACCCAGTACTTC CATSRDAGQQETQYF
TRBD1 TRBJ2-3 NA TRBV7-3 TGTGCCAGCAGCTTCGGACAGGGGGCCGGAGATACGCAGTATTTT CASSFGQGAGDTQYF
NA TRBJ1-2 NA TRBV29-1 TGCAGCGCATTAGACGTAACCGGGACTTATGGCTACACCTTC CSALDVTGTYGYTF
NA TRBJ1-5 NA TRBV20-1 TGCAGTGCTAGAGTTGCAGGGGTGGACAATCAGCCCCAGCATTTT CSARVAGVDNQPQHF
NA TRBJ1-5 NA TRBV7-7 TGTGCTAGCAGCCCCACCGATGATAGCAATCAGCCCCAGCATTTT CASSPTDDSNQPQHF
NA TRBJ2-4 NA TRBV12-3/TRBV12-4 TGTGCCAGCAGTTTTTCGACGACGACCAAAAACATTCAGTACTTC CASSFSTTTKNIQYF
NA TRBJ2-4 NA TRBV20-1 TGCAGTGCAAGCACAGGGAGGGAAACCAAAAACATTCAGTACTTC CSASTGRETKNIQYF
NA TRBJ2-7 NA TRBV7-6 TGTGCCAGCAGCTCTATGGGCTACGAGCAGTACTTC CASSSMGYEQYF